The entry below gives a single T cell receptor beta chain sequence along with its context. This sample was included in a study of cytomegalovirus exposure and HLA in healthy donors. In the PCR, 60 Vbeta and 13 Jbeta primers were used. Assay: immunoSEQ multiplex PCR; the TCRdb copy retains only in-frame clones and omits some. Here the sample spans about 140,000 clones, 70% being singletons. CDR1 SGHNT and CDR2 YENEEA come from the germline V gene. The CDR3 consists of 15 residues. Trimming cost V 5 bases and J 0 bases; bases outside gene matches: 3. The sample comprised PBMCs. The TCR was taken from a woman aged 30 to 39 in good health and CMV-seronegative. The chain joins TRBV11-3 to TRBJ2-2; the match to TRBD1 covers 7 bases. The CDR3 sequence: CASSPQGTNTGELFF. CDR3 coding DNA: TGTGCCAGCAGCCCACAGGGGACGAACACCGGGGAGCTGTTTTTT.